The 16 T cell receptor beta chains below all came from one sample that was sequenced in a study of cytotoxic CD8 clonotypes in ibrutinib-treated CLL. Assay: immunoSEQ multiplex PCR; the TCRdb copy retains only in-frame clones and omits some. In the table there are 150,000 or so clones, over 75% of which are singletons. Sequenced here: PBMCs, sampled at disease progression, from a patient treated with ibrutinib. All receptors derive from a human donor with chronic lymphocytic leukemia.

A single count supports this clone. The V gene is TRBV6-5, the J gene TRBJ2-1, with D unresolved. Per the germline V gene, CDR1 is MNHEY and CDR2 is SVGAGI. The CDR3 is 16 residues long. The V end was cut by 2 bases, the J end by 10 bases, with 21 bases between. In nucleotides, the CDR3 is TGTGCCAGCAGTTACAGGCCCCAGGAGTCGGTCCGCGAGCAGTTCTTC. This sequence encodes CASSYRPQESVREQFF.

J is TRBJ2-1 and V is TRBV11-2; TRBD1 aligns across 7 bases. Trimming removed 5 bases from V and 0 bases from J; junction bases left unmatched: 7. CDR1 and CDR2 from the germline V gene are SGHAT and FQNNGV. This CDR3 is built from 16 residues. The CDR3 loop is CASSHGQDDSYNEQFF. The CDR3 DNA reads TGTGCCAGCAGCCACGGACAGGACGACTCCTACAATGAGCAGTTCTTC.

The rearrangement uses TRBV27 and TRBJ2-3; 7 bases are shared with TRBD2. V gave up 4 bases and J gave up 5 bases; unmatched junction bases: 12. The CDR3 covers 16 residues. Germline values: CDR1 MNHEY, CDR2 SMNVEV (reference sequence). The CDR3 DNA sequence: TGTGCCAGCAGTTCCCTTTGGGCTTCGGGAGGAGATACGCAGTATTTT. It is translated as CASSSLWASGGDTQYF.

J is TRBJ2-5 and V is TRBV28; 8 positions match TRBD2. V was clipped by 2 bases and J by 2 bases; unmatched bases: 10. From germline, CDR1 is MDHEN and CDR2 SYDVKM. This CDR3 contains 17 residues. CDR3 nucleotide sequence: TGTGCCAGCAGTTTAGAAGCGGGAGAACTGCTTCAAGAGACCCAGTACTTC. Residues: CASSLEAGELLQETQYF. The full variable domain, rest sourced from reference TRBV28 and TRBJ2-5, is DVKVTQSSRYLVKRTGEKVFLECVQDMDHENMFWYRQDPGLGLRLIYFSYDVKMKEKGDIPEGYSVSREKKERFSLILESASTNQTSMYLCASSLEAGELLQETQYFGPGTRLLVL.

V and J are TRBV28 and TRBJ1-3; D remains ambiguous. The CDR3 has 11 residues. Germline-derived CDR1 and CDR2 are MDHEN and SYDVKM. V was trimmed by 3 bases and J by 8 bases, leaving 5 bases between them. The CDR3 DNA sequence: TGTGCCAGCAGTTTTAAGGACACCATATATTTT. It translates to CASSFKDTIYF. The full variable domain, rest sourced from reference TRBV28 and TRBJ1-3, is DVKVTQSSRYLVKRTGEKVFLECVQDMDHENMFWYRQDPGLGLRLIYFSYDVKMKEKGDIPEGYSVSREKKERFSLILESASTNQTSMYLCASSFKDTIYFGEGSWLTVV.

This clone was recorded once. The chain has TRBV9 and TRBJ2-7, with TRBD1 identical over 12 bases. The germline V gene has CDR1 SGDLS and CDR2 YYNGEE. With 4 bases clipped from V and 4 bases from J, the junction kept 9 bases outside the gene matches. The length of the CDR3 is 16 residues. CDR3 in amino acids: CASSPAGTGGRYEQYF. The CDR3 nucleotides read TGTGCCAGCAGCCCCGCAGGGACAGGGGGCCGTTACGAGCAGTACTTC.

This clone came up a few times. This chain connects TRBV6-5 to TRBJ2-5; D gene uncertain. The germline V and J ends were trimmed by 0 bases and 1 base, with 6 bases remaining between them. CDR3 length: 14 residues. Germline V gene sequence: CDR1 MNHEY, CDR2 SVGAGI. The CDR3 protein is CASSYSRLQETQYF. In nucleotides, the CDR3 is TGTGCCAGCAGTTACTCGCGTCTCCAAGAGACCCAGTACTTC.

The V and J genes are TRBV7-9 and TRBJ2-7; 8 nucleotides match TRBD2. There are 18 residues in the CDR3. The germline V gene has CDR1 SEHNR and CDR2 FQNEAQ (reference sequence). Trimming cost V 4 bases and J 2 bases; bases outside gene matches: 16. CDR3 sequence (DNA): TGTGCCAGCAGCTCAGAGCCCTTGTTTCGGGAGGGTCCCTACGAGCAGTACTTC. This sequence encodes CASSSEPLFREGPYEQYF.

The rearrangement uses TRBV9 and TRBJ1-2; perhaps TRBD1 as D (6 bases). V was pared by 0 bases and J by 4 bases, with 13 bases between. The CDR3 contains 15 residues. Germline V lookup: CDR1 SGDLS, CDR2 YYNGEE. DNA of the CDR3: TGTGCCAGCAGCGTAGGTTCAGGGGATGCCTATGGCTACACCTTC. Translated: CASSVGSGDAYGYTF.

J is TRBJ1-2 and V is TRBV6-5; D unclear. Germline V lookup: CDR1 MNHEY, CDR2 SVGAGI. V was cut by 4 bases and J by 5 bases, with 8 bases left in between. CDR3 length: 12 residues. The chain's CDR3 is CASSFTGYGYTF. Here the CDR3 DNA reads TGTGCCAGCAGTTTCACCGGATATGGCTACACCTTC.

The CDR3 DNA is TGTGCCAGCAGCTTGAGGACGGAGAACACTGAAGCTTTCTTT. It is translated as CASSLRTENTEAFF. V gene TRBV9 combines with J gene TRBJ1-1; no definite D call. The CDR3 runs to 14 residues. Germline assignment: CDR1 SGDLS and CDR2 YYNGEE. The V gene lost 4 bases and the J gene lost 1 base, with 11 bases spanning the gap.

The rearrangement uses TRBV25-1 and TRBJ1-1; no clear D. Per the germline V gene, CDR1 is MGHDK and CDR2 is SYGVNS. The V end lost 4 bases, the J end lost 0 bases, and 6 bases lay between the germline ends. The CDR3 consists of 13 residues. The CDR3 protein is CASSGPLNTEAFF. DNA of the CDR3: TGTGCCAGCAGTGGACCCTTGAACACTGAAGCTTTCTTT.

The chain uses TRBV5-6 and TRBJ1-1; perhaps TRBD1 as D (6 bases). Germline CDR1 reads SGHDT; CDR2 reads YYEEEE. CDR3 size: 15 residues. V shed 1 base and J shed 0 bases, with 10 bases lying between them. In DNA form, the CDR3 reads TGTGCCAGCAGCTTGCGGGGGGCGATGAACACTGAAGCTTTCTTT. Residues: CASSLRGAMNTEAFF.

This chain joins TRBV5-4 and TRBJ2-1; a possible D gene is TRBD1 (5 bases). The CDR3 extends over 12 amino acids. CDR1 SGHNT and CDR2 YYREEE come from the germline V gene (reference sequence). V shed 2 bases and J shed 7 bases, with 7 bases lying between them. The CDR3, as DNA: TGTGCCAGCAGCTTAACAGGAAATGAGCAGTTCTTC. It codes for CASSLTGNEQFF.

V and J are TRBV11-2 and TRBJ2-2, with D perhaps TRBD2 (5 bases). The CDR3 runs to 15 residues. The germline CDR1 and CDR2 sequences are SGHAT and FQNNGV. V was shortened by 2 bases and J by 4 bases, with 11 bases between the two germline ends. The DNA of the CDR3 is TGTGCCAGCAGCTTACGGGTCGCGGGCACCGGGGAGCTGTTTTTT. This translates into CASSLRVAGTGELFF.

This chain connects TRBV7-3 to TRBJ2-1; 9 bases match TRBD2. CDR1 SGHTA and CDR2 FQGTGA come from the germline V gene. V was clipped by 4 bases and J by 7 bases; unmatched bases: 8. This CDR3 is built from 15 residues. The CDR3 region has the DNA TGTGCCAGCAGCTCGGGGACTAGCCCGTATAATGAGCAGTTCTTC. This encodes CASSSGTSPYNEQFF.